The 10 T cell receptor beta chains in this list originate from one sample, sequenced in a study of blood T cells in healthy people across ages. It was with a sample-barcoded 5' primer and a J-beta primer mix that a second PCR of roughly 7 to 12 cycles was run. In TCRdb, the 5' RACE reads were re-called with MiXCR into one record per CDR3 protein. In the table there are hundreds of thousands of distinct CDR3 sequences, approximately 53% of which are singletons. Sequenced: blood. Every receptor here comes from a man aged 35-49 years in good health.

The chain links TRBV28 to TRBJ2-1; perhaps D is TRBD1 or TRBD2 (7 bases each). V gave up 6 bases and J gave up 7 bases, with 22 bases separating them. The CDR3 has 16 residues. Germline loops: CDR1 MDHEN, CDR2 SYDVKM. CDR3 DNA: TGTGCCAGCAGCTCCGAAGGGAGGGCCAGGGGGAATGAGCAGTTCTTC. Protein product: CASSSEGRARGNEQFF. Full variable domain (remainder filled in from reference TRBV28 and TRBJ2-1): DVKVTQSSRYLVKRTGEKVFLECVQDMDHENMFWYRQDPGLGLRLIYFSYDVKMKEKGDIPEGYSVSREKKERFSLILESASTNQTSMYLCASSSEGRARGNEQFFGPGTRLTVL.

V usage is TRBV7-2 and J usage is TRBJ1-5, with a weak D call TRBD1 (6 bases). The length of the CDR3 is 16 residues. The germline V gene has CDR1 SGHTA and CDR2 FQGNSA. The germline V and J ends were trimmed by 1 base and 4 bases, with 14 bases remaining between them. This CDR3 is CASSLGGGSKNQPQHF. As DNA, the CDR3 is TGTGCCAGCAGCTTAGGTGGGGGCAGCAAGAATCAGCCCCAGCATTTT.

The chain employs TRBV6-1 and TRBJ2-1; D is ambiguous. The CDR3 spans 12 residues. Trimming removed 0 bases from V and 8 bases from J, with 5 bases in between. Germline assignment: CDR1 MNHNS and CDR2 SASEGT. The CDR3 sequence is CASSEAADEQFF. CDR3 coding DNA: TGTGCCAGCAGTGAAGCGGCGGATGAGCAGTTCTTC.

The CDR3 sequence is CASSLKRGQIGEQYF. DNA of the CDR3: TGTGCCAGCAGCTTAAAACGCGGACAAATAGGGGAGCAGTACTTC. The V gene is TRBV7-2, the J gene TRBJ2-7; TRBD1 is a possible D gene (5 bases). The CDR3 length is 15 residues. With 2 bases removed from V and 7 bases from J, the gap between germline ends came to 18 bases. Looked up from germline, CDR1 is SGHTA and CDR2 is FQGNSA. The entire variable domain, with the rest obtained from reference TRBV7-2 and TRBJ2-7, is as follows: GAGVSQSPSNKVTEKGKDVELRCDPISGHTALYWYRQSLGQGLEFLIYFQGNSAPDKSGLPSDRFSAERTGGSVSTLTIQRTQQEDSAVYLCASSLKRGQIGEQYFGPGTRLTVT.

The chain links TRBV12-3 or TRBV12-4 to TRBJ1-2; D is unresolved. The CDR3 is made up of 13 amino acids. V was pared by 5 bases and J by 8 bases, with 15 bases between. The CDR3 here is CASSVRQVEGYTF. The CDR3 DNA follows: TGTGCCAGCAGTGTACGGCAGGTCGAAGGCTACACCTTC.

The chain combines TRBV7-2 with TRBJ2-3; no definite D call. Deletions cut 0 bases from V and 3 bases from J, with 7 bases between. The CDR3 is made up of 14 amino acids. Germline V gene lookup returns CDR1 SGHTA and CDR2 FQGNSA. CDR3 DNA: TGTGCCAGCAGCTTAGCAGGGTTAACAGATACGCAGTATTTT. This gives the protein CASSLAGLTDTQYF. The complete variable domain, with remaining parts taken from reference TRBV7-2 and TRBJ2-3, reads GAGVSQSPSNKVTEKGKDVELRCDPISGHTALYWYRQSLGQGLEFLIYFQGNSAPDKSGLPSDRFSAERTGGSVSTLTIQRTQQEDSAVYLCASSLAGLTDTQYFGPGTRLTVL.

This sequence joins TRBV15 and TRBJ2-5; D possibly uses TRBD1 or TRBD2 (5 bases each). The end of the DNA fits TRBJ2-7 better, so the J call may be wrong. From germline, CDR1 is LNHNV and CDR2 YYDKDF (reference sequence). The CDR3 sequence is 19 residues long. The CDR3 spells CATSRGSAGRGVRTYEQYF. In DNA form, the CDR3 reads TGTGCCACCAGCAGAGGATCGGCAGGGAGAGGGGTAAGAACCTACGAGCAGTACTTC.

This rearrangement joins TRBV6-1 to TRBJ2-6, with 12 bases matching TRBD2. In germline, CDR1 is MNHNS, CDR2 SASEGT. CDR3 length: 20 residues. Trimming took 7 bases from V and 0 from J; bases not matched to a gene: 13. The CDR3 DNA sequence: TGTGCCAGCACCAGAGGGCTAGCGGGAGGGTCATCCTCTGGGGCCAACGTCCTGACTTTC. It encodes CASTRGLAGGSSSGANVLTF.

The chain links TRBV5-1 to TRBJ1-4; no clear D gene. This CDR3 contains 17 residues. CDR1 and CDR2 (germline): SGHRS, YFSETQ. The V end was cut by 0 bases, the J end by 0 bases, with 12 bases between. CDR3 region: CASSLGGGSATNEKLFF. The CDR3 coding sequence is TGCGCCAGCAGCTTGGGGGGTGGATCAGCAACTAATGAAAAACTGTTTTTT. Full variable domain (rest looked up from reference TRBV5-1 and TRBJ1-4): KAGVTQTPRYLIKTRGQQVTLSCSPISGHRSVSWYQQTPGQGLQFLFEYFSETQRNKGNFPGRFSGRQFSNSRSEMNVSTLELGDSALYLCASSLGGGSATNEKLFFGSGTQLSVL.

This rearrangement joins TRBV5-1 to TRBJ2-1; 13 bases are a match to TRBD2. With 4 bases clipped from V and 1 base from J, the junction kept 8 bases outside the gene matches. The CDR3 sequence is 18 residues long. The germline gives CDR1 SGHRS, CDR2 YFSETQ. The CDR3 spells CASSLGLAGVISYNEQFF. In nucleotides, the CDR3 is TGCGCCAGCAGCCTCGGACTAGCGGGGGTGATATCCTACAATGAGCAGTTCTTC.